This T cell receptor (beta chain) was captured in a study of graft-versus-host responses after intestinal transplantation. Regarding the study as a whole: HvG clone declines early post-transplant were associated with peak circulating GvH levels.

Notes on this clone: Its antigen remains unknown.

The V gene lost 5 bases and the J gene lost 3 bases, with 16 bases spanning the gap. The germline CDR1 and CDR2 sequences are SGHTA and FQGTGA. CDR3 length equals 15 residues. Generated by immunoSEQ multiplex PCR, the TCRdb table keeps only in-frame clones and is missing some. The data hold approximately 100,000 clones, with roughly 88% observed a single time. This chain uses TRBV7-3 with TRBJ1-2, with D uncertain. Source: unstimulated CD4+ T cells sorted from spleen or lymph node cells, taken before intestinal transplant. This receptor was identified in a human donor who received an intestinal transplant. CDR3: CASSPLSGEDYGYTF. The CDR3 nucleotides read TGTGCCAGCAGCCCGCTCTCGGGAGAAGACTATGGCTACACCTTC.